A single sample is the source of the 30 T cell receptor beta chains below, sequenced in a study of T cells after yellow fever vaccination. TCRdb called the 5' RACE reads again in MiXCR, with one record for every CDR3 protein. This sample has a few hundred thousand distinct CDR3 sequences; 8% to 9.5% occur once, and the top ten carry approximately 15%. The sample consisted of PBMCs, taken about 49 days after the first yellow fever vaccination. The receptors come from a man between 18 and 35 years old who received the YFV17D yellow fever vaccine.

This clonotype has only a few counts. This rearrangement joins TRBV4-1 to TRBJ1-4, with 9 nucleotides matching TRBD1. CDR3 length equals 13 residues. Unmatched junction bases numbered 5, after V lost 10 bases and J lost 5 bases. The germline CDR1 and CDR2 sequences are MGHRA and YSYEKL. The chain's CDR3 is CATRTGENEKLFF. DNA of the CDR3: TGCGCCACAAGGACAGGGGAGAATGAAAAACTGTTTTTT.

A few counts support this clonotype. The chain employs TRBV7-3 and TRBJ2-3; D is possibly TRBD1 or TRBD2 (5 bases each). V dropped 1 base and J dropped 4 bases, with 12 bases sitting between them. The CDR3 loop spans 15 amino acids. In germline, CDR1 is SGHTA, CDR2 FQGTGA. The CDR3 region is CASSLRVGRADTQYF. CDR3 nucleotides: TGTGCCAGCAGCTTAAGGGTGGGGCGGGCAGATACGCAGTATTTT.

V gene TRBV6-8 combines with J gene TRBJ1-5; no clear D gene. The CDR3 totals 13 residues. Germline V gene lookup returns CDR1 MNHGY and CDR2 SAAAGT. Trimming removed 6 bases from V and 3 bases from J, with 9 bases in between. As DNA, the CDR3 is TGTGCCAGCAGATCCGGGGTCAATCAGCCCCAGCATTTT. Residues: CASRSGVNQPQHF.

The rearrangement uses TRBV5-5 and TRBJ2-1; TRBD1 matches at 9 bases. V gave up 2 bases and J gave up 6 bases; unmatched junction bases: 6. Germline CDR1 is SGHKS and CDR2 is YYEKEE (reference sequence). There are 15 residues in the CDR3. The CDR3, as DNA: TGTGCCAGCAGCTTTTCGGGGACAGGGCTCAATGAGCAGTTCTTC. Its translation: CASSFSGTGLNEQFF.

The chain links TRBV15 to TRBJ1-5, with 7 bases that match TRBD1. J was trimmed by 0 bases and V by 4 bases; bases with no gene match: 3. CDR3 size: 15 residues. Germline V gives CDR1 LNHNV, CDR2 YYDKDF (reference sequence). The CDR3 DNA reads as TGTGCCACCAGCAAGGACAGGCTTAGCAATCAGCCCCAGCATTTT. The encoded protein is CATSKDRLSNQPQHF.

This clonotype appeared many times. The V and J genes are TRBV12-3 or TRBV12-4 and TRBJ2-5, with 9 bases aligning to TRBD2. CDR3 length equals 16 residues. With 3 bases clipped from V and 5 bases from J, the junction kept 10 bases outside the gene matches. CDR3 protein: CASSLGVAGARETQYF. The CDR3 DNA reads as TGTGCCAGCAGTTTGGGAGTAGCGGGGGCGCGGGAGACCCAGTACTTC.

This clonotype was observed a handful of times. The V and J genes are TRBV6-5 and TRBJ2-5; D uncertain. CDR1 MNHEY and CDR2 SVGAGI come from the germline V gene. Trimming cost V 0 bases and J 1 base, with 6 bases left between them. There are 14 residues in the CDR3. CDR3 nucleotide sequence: TGTGCCAGCAGTTACTCGTTCAGCCAAGAGACCCAGTACTTC. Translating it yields CASSYSFSQETQYF.

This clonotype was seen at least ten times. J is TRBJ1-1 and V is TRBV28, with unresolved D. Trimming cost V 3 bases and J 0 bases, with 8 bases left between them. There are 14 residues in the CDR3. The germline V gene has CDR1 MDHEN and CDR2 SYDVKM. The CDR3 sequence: CASSLRAMNTEAFF. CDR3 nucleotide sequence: TGTGCCAGCAGTTTGCGGGCCATGAACACTGAAGCTTTCTTT.

CDR3 DNA: TGTGCCAGCAGCTTAGCGGAGTGGGAGGTACACACAGATACGCAGTATTTT. Translated, it gives CASSLAEWEVHTDTQYF. The V gene is TRBV7-2, the J gene TRBJ2-3; D perhaps matches TRBD2 (6 bases). V lost 0 bases, J lost 2 bases, and 15 bases lay in between. The CDR3 is made up of 17 amino acids. CDR1 and CDR2 (germline): SGHTA, FQGNSA.

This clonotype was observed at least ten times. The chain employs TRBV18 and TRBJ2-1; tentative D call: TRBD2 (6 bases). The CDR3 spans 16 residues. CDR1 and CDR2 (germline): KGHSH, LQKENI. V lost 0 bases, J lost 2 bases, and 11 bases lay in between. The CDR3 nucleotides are TGTGCCAGCTCACCACCGGCGGGGACCGCCTACAATGAGCAGTTCTTC. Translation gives CASSPPAGTAYNEQFF.

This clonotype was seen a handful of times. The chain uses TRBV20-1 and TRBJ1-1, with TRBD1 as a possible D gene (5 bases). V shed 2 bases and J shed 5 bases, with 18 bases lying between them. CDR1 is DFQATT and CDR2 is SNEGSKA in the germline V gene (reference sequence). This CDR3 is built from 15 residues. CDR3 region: CSARTTGGSGTEAFF. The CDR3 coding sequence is TGCAGTGCTAGAACCACGGGGGGGTCTGGGACTGAAGCTTTCTTT.

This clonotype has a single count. The chain's CDR3 is CASSLGGPSNEQFF. The CDR3 DNA sequence: TGTGCCAGCAGCTTGGGGGGGCCGAGTAATGAGCAGTTCTTC. V usage is TRBV13 and J usage is TRBJ2-1, with a weak D call TRBD2 (7 bases). Germline loops: CDR1 PRHDT, CDR2 FYEKMQ (reference sequence). This CDR3 is 14 amino acids long. Trimming cost V 3 bases and J 7 bases, with 13 bases left between them.

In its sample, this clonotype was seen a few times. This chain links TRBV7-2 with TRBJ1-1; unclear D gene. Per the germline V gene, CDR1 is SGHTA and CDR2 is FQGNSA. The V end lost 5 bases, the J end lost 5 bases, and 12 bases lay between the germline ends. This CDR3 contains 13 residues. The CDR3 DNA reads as TGTGCCAGCAGCCCCCAGTCTGGTACTGAAGCTTTCTTT. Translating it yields CASSPQSGTEAFF.

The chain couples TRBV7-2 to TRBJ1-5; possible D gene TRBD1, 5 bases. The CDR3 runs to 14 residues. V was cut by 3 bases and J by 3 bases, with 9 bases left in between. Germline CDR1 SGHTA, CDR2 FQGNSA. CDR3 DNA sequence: TGTGCCAGCAGCTTGCCAGGGTTCAATCAGCCCCAGCATTTT. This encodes CASSLPGFNQPQHF. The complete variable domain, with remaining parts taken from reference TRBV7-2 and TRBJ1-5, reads GAGVSQSPSNKVTEKGKDVELRCDPISGHTALYWYRQSLGQGLEFLIYFQGNSAPDKSGLPSDRFSAERTGGSVSTLTIQRTQQEDSAVYLCASSLPGFNQPQHFGDGTRLSIL.

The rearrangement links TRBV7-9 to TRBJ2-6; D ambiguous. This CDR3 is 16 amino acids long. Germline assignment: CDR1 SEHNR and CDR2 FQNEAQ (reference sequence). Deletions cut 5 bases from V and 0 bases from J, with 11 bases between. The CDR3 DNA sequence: TGTGCCAGCAGCCCGGGCCGCAACTCTGGGGCCAACGTCCTGACTTTC. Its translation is CASSPGRNSGANVLTF.

CDR3 region: CASSLDVYGYTF. The CDR3 coding sequence is TGCGCCAGCAGCTTGGATGTCTATGGCTACACCTTC. This chain uses TRBV5-1 with TRBJ1-2; D not resolved. Germline V lookup: CDR1 SGHRS, CDR2 YFSETQ. This CDR3 region has 12 residues. V shed 0 bases and J shed 4 bases, with 4 bases lying between them.

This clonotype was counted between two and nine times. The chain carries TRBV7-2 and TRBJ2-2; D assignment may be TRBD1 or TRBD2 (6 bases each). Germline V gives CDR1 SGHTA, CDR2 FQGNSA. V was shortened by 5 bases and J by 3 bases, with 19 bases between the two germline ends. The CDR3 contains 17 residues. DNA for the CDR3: TGTGCCAGCAGCCTCACCGGGGGCAGAACATACACCGGGGAGCTGTTTTTT. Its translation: CASSLTGGRTYTGELFF.

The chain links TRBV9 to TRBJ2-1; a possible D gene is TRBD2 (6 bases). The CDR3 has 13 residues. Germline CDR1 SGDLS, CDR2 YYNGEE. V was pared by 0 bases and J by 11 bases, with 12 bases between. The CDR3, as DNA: TGTGCCAGCAGCGTAGCAGGAGGGACCAAGCAGTTCTTC. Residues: CASSVAGGTKQFF.

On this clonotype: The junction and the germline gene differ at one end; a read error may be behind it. The CDR3 loop is CASSLSGVNTDTQYF. In DNA, the CDR3 is TGTGCTAGCAGCTTATCAGGGGTCAACACAGATACGCAGTATTTT. V is TRBV7-7 and J is TRBJ2-3; TRBD1 might be the D (6 bases). Germline V gene lookup returns CDR1 SSHAT and CDR2 FNYEAQ (reference sequence). The CDR3 has 15 amino acids.

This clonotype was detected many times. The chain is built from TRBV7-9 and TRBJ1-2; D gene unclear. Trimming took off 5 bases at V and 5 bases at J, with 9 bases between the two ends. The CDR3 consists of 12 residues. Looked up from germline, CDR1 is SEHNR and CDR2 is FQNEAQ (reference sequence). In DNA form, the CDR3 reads TGTGCCAGCAGCCTGGAGGGATATGGCTACACCTTC. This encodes CASSLEGYGYTF.

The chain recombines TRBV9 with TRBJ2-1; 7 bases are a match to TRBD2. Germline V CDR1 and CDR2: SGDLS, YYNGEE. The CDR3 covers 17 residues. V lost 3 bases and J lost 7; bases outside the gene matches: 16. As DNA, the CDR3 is TGTGCCAGCAGCGCCCGCGGGTGGCTAGCGGCTAAGAATGAGCAGTTCTTC. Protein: CASSARGWLAAKNEQFF.

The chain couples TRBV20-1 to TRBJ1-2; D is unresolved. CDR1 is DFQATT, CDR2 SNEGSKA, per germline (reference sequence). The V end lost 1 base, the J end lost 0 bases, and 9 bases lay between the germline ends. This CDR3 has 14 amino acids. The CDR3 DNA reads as TGCAGTGCTAGAGGACGGGGAGCTAACTATGGCTACACCTTC. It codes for CSARGRGANYGYTF.

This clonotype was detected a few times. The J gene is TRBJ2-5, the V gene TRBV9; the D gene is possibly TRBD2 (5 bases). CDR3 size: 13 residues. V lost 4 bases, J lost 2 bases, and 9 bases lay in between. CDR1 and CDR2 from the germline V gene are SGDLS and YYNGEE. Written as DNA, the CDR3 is TGTGCCAGCAGCACTAGAAATCAAGAGACCCAGTACTTC. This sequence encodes CASSTRNQETQYF.

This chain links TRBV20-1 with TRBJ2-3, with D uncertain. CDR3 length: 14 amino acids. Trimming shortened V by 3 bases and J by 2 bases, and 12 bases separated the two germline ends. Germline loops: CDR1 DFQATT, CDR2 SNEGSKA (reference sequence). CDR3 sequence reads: CSASKGPPTDTQYF. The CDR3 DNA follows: TGCAGTGCTAGTAAAGGGCCTCCCACAGATACGCAGTATTTT.

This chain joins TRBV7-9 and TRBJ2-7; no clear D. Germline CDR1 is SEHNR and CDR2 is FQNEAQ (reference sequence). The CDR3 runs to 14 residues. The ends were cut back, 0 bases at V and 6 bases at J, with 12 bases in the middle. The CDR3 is CASSLALSSREQYV. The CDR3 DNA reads TGTGCCAGCAGCTTAGCTCTGTCTTCCCGCGAGCAGTACGTC.

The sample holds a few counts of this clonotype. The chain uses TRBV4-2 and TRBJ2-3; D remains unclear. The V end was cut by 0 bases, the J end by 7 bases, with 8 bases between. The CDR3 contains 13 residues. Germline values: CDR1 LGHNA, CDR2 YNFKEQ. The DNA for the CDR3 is TGTGCCAGCAGCCAAGATCCCGGGTATACGCAGTATTTT. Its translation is CASSQDPGYTQYF.

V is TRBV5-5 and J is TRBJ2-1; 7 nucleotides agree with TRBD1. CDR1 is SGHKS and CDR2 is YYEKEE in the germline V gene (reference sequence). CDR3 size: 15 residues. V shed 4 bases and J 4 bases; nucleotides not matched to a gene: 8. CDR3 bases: TGTGCCAGCAGCCCCCTGGGGGACAGTTACAATGAGCAGTTCTTC. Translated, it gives CASSPLGDSYNEQFF.

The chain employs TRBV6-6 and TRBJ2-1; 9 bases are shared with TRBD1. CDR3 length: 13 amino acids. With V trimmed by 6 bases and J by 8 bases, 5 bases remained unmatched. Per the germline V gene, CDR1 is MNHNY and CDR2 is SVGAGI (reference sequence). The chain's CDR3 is CASRDRGVDEQFF. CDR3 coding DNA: TGTGCCAGCAGGGACAGGGGTGTTGATGAGCAGTTCTTC.

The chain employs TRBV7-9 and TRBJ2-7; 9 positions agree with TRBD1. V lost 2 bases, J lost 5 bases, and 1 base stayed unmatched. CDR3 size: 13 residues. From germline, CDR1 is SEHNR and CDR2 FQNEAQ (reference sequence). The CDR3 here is CASSLRTGDEQYV. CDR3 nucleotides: TGTGCCAGCAGCTTAAGGACAGGGGACGAGCAGTACGTC.

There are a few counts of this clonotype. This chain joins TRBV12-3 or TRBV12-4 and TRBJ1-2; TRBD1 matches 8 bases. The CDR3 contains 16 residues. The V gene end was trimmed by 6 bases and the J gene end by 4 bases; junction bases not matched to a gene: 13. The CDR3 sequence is CASRRVRGLLGYGYTF. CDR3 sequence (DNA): TGTGCCAGCAGACGGGTCAGGGGGCTCCTAGGCTATGGCTACACCTTC.